This T cell receptor (beta chain) was obtained from a study of blood T cell repertoires in COVID-19. Background on the study: T cells, B-cell-depleted T cells, or PBMCs provided the cDNA or gDNA that served as material.

The method was immunoSEQ multiplex PCR; TCRdb's version includes in-frame clones alone and lacks a portion of them. Seen here are roughly 190,000 clones, about 83% observed once, and the top ten hold under 4%. Everyone who took part was roughly 18 to 89 years old, and they came from fewer than 25 US areas. Cohorts were based on clinical histories the participants reported. People in the exposed group encountered a COVID-19 case within 2 weeks before entering the study. V gave up 0 bases and J gave up 4 bases, with 10 bases separating them. Looked up from germline, CDR1 is LGHNA and CDR2 is YSLEER. The length of the CDR3 is 15 residues.

This clonotype originated in a woman in her 30s who had been exposed to COVID-19. The sample comprised PBMCs or T cells enriched from blood (not recorded which). V is TRBV4-3 and J is TRBJ1-5; D call uncertain. This CDR3 reads CASSQDSTENQPQHF. The CDR3 coding sequence is TGCGCCAGCAGCCAAGATTCAACAGAAAATCAGCCCCAGCATTTT.